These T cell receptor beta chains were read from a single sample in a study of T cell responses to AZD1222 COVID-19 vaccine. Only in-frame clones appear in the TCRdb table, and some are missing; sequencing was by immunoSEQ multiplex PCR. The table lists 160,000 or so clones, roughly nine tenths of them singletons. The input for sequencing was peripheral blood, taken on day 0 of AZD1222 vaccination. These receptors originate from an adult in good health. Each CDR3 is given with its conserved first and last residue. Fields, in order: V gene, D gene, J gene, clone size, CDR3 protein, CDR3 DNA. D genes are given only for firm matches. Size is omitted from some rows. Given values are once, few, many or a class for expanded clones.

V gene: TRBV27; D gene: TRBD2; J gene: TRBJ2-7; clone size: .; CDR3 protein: CASSSGGMGTYEQYF; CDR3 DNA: TGTGCCAGCAGTTCCGGGGGGATGGGGACCTACGAGCAGTACTTC
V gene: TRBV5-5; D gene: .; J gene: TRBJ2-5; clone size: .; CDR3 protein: CASSLGSLKETQYF; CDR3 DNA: TGTGCCAGCAGCTTGGGGTCGTTAAAAGAGACCCAGTACTTC
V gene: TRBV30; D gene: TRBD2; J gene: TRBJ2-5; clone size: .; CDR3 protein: CAWRETPFEVAGGETQYF; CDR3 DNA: TGTGCCTGGAGGGAGACCCCCTTTGAGGTAGCGGGAGGAGAGACCCAGTACTTC
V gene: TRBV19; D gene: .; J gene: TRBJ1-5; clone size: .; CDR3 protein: CASSPYSNQPQHF; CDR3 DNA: TGTGCCAGTAGTCCTTATAGCAATCAGCCCCAGCATTTT
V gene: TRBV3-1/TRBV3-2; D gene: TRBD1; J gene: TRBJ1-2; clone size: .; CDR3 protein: CASSQPTGVFGYTF; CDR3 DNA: TGTGCCAGCAGCCAACCCACAGGGGTTTTTGGCTACACCTTC
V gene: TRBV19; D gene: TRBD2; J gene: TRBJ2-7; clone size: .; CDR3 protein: CASSRGGLYEQYF; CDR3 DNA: TGTGCCAGTAGTAGGGGGGGACTCTACGAGCAGTACTTC
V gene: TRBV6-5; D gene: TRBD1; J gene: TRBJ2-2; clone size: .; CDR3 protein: CASSLQGAFGELFF; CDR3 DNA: TGTGCCAGCAGCCTACAGGGGGCTTTCGGGGAGCTGTTTTTT
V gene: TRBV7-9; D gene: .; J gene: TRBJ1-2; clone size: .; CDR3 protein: CASSQSGPWGYTF; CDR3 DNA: TGTGCCAGCAGCCAAAGCGGTCCCTGGGGCTACACCTTC
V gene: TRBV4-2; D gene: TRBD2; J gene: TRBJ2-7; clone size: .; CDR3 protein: CASSHPGLTYEQYF; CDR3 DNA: TGTGCCAGCAGCCACCCGGGACTAACATACGAGCAGTACTTC
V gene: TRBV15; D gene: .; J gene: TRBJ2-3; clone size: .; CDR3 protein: CATSRDGRISTDTQYF; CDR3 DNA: TGTGCCACCAGCAGAGACGGACGGATTAGCACAGATACGCAGTATTTT
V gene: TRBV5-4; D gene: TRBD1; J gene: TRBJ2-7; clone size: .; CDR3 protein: CASSSSTGDHEQYF; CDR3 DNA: TGTGCCAGCAGCTCTTCGACAGGGGACCACGAGCAGTACTTC
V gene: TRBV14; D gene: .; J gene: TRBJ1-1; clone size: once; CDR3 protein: CASVPGTEAFF; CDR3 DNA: TGTGCCAGCGTCCCGGGCACTGAAGCTTTCTTT
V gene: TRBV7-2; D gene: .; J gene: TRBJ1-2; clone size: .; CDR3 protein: CASSPRSGSDYGYTF; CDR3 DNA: TGTGCCAGCAGCCCCCGTTCGGGTTCTGACTATGGCTACACCTTC
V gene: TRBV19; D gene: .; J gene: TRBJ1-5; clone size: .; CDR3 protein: CASMYFRGRSNQPQHF; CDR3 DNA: TGTGCCAGTATGTATTTTAGGGGCCGTAGCAATCAGCCCCAGCATTTT
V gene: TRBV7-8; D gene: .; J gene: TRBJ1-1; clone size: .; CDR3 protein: CASSLVSGQTEAFF; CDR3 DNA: TGTGCCAGCAGCTTAGTTTCCGGTCAGACTGAAGCTTTCTTT
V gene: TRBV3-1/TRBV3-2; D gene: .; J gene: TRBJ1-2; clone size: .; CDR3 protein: CASSQVGSSPLQGYTF; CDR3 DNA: TGTGCCAGCAGCCAAGTGGGCAGTTCTCCCCTCCAGGGCTACACCTTC
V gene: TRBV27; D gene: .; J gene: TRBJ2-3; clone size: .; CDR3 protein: CASSSEPVSTDTQYF; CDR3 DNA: TGTGCCAGCAGTTCGGAACCGGTCAGCACAGATACGCAGTATTTT
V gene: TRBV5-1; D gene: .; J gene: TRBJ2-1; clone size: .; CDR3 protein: CASSLDRYLSYNEQFF; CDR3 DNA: TGCGCCAGCAGCTTGGACCGGTATCTCTCCTACAATGAGCAGTTCTTC
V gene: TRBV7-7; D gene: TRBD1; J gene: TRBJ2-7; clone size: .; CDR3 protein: CASSPSGQGGYEQYF; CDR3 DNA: TGTGCCAGCAGCCCATCGGGACAGGGAGGCTACGAGCAGTACTTC
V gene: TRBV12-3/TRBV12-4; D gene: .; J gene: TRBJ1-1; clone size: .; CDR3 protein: CASTLGGFAEAFF; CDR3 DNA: TGTGCCAGCACCCTTGGGGGATTTGCTGAAGCTTTCTTT
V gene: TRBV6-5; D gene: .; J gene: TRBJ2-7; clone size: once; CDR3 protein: CASGHYEQYF; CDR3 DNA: TGTGCCAGCGGGCATTACGAGCAGTACTTC
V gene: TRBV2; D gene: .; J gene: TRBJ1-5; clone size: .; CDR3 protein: CASSEARANNQPQHF; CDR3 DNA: TGTGCCAGCAGTGAAGCGAGGGCTAACAATCAGCCCCAGCATTTT
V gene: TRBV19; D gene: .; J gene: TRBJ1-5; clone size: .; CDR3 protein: CASSQGSNQPQHF; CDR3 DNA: TGTGCCAGTAGTCAGGGGAGCAATCAGCCCCAGCATTTT
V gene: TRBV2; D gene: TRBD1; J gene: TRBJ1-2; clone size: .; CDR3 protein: CASSKKGGQGYGYTF; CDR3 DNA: TGTGCCAGCAGTAAAAAGGGGGGACAGGGGTATGGCTACACCTTC
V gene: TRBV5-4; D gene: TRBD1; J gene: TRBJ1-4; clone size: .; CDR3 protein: CASSSQGDVTNEKLFF; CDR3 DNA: TGTGCCAGCAGCTCTCAGGGGGATGTAACTAATGAAAAACTGTTTTTT
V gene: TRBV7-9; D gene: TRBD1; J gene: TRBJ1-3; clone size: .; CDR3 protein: CASSPGQGPISGNTIYF; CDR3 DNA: TGTGCCAGCAGCCCCGGACAGGGGCCAATCTCTGGAAACACCATATATTTT
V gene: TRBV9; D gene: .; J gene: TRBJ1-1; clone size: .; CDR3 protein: CASSVAGRGDTEAFF; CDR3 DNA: TGTGCCAGCAGCGTAGCTGGCAGGGGAGACACTGAAGCTTTCTTT
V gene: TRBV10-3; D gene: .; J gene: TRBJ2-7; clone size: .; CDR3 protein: CAISEFNSEQYF; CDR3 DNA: TGTGCCATCAGTGAGTTTAATTCCGAGCAGTACTTC
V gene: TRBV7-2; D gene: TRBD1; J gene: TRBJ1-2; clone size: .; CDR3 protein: CASSLIGQVGYGYTF; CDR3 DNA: TGTGCCAGCAGCTTAATCGGACAGGTTGGCTATGGCTACACCTTC
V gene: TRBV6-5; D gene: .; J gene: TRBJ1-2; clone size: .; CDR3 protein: CASQDEPNYGYTF; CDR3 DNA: TGTGCCAGCCAGGATGAACCTAACTATGGCTACACCTTC
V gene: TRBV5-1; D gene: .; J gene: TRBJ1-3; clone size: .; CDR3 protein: CASSETGTGNTIYF; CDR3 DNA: TGCGCCAGCAGCGAGACAGGAACTGGAAACACCATATATTTT
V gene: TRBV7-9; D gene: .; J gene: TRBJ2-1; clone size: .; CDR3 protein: CATILVHSSYNEQFF; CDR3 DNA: TGTGCCACCATACTAGTTCATAGCTCCTACAATGAGCAGTTCTTC
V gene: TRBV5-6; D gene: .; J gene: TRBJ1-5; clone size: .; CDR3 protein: CASSHRDPHQPQHF; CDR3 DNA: TGTGCCAGCAGCCACAGGGACCCGCATCAGCCCCAGCATTTT
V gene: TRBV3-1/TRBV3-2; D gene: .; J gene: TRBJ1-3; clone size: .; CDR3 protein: CASSQDAVSGNTIYF; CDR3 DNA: TGTGCCAGCAGCCAAGATGCGGTGTCCGGAAACACCATATATTTT
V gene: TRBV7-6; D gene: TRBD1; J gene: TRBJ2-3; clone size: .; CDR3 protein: CASSLAGTGTVDTQYF; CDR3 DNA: TGTGCCAGCAGCTTAGCCGGGACAGGGACTGTAGATACGCAGTATTTT
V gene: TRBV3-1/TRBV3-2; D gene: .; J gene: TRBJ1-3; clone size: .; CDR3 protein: CASSQTPGGGNTIYF; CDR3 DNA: TGTGCCAGCAGCCAAACCCCCGGTGGGGGAAACACCATATATTTT
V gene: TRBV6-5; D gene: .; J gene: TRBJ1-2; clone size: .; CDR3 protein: CASSLQGEIYGYTF; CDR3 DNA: TGTGCCAGCAGCTTACAGGGAGAAATCTATGGCTACACCTTC
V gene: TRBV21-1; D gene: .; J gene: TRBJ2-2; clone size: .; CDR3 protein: CASSKVVGNTGELFF; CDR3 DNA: TGTGCCAGCAGCAAAGTGGTTGGGAACACCGGGGAGCTGTTTTTT
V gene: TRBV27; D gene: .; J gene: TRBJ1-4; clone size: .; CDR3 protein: CASSLIEGGGGLFF; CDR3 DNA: TGTGCCAGCAGTTTAATAGAGGGCGGGGGAGGGCTGTTTTTT
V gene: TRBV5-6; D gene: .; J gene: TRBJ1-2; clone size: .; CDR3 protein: CASSLGGRVHGYTF; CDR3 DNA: TGTGCCAGCAGCTTGGGAGGTAGGGTTCATGGCTACACCTTC
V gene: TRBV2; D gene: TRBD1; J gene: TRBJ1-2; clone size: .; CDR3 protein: CASRDRVITNYGYTF; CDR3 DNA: TGTGCCAGCAGAGACAGGGTGATAACTAACTATGGCTACACCTTC
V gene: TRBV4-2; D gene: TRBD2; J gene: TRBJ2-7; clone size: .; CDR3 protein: CASSQTGGGRAHYEQYF; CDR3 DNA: TGTGCCAGCAGCCAAACGGGAGGCGGGAGGGCCCACTACGAGCAGTACTTC
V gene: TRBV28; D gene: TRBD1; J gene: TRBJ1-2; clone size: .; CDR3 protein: CASSILARDRGGYGYTF; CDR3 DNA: TGTGCCAGCAGTATCTTAGCCCGGGACAGGGGCGGCTATGGCTACACCTTC
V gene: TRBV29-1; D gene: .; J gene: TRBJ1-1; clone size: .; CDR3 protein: CSVEYGGVAKIEAFF; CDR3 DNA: TGCAGCGTTGAATATGGTGGGGTTGCGAAGATTGAAGCTTTCTTT
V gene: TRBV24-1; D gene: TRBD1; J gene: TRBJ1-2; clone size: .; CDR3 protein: CATSDPTGADYGYTF; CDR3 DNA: TGTGCCACCAGTGACCCGACAGGGGCGGACTATGGCTACACCTTC
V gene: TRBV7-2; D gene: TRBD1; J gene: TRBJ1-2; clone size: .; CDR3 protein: CARTRGTVGYTF; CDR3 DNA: TGTGCCAGAACCCGGGGGACAGTTGGCTACACCTTC
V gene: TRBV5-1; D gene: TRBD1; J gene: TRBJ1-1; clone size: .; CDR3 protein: CASSYRTGRNTEAFF; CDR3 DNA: TGCGCCAGCAGCTACCGGACAGGGCGGAACACTGAAGCTTTCTTT
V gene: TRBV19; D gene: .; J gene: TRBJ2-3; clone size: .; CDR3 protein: CASRSASTDTQYF; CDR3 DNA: TGTGCCAGTAGGTCAGCCAGCACAGATACGCAGTATTTT
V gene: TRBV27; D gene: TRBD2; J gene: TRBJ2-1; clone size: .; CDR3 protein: CASGLAGGTYNEQFF; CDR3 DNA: TGTGCCAGCGGGTTAGCGGGAGGCACCTACAATGAGCAGTTCTTC
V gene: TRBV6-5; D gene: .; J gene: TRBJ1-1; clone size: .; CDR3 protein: CASSPHPGAEAFF; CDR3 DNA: TGTGCCAGCAGCCCGCACCCAGGGGCTGAAGCTTTCTTT
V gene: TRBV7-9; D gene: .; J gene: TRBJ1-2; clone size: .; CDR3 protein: CASSLMQNGYTF; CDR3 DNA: TGTGCCAGCAGCTTAATGCAGAATGGCTACACCTTC
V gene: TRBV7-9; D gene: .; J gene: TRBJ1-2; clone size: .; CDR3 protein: CASSPQGSRAEGYTF; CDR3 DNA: TGTGCCAGCAGCCCCCAGGGGTCTCGGGCGGAGGGCTACACCTTC
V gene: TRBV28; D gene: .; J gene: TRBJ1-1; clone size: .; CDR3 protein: CASSAGVIGTEAFF; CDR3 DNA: TGTGCCAGCAGCGCAGGGGTTATAGGAACTGAAGCTTTCTTT
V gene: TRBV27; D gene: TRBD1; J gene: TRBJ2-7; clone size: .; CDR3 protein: CASSLNRDRGSHEQYF; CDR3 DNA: TGTGCCAGCAGTTTAAACCGGGACAGGGGTTCGCACGAGCAGTACTTC
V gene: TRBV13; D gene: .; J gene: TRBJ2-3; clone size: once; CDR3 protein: CASSSRARTDTQYF; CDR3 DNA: TGTGCCAGCAGTTCCCGGGCCCGCACAGATACGCAGTATTTT
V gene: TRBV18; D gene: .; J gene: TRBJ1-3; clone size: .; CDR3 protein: CASSPRPVSSGNTIYF; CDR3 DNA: TGTGCCAGCTCACCACGTCCGGTGAGCTCTGGAAACACCATATATTTT
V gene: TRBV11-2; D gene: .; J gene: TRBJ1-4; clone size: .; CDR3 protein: CASSSTGSNEKLFF; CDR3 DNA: TGTGCCAGCAGCTCAACAGGTAGTAATGAAAAACTGTTTTTT
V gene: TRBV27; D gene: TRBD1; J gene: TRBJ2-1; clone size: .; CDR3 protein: CASKRTGQGDHNEQFF; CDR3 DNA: TGTGCCAGCAAGCGCACGGGACAGGGGGACCACAATGAGCAGTTCTTC
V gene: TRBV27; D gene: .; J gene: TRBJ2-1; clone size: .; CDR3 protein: CASSLGRAGSSYNEQFF; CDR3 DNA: TGTGCCAGCTCTTTAGGGCGGGCGGGGAGCTCCTACAATGAGCAGTTCTTC